These 5 T cell receptor beta chains came from one sample sequenced in a study of T cell repertoires in cytomegalovirus infection. No antigen has been assigned to these receptors. TCRdb re-derived calls from the reads in MiXCR, one entry per CDR3 protein. This sample has under 300,000 distinct CDR3 sequences, with roughly 21% found just once. Sequencing used cultured PBMCs, obtained from culture after CMV antigen stimulation. The receptors were sampled from a human donor in good health (CMV status not recorded). Some clones in this sample may be carry-over from other donors' samples.

V is TRBV12-3 or TRBV12-4 and J is TRBJ2-2; D is undetermined. V was shortened by 6 bases and J by 3 bases, with 11 bases between the two germline ends. The CDR3 spans 14 residues. The CDR3 spells CASRRTMDTGELFF. DNA of the CDR3: TGTGCCAGCAGGCGTACAATGGACACCGGGGAGCTGTTTTTT.

The V gene is TRBV9, the J gene TRBJ2-3; D is uncertain. From germline, CDR1 is SGDLS and CDR2 YYNGEE. This CDR3 has 14 residues. Deletions cut 4 bases from V and 4 bases from J, with 13 bases between. CDR3 loop: CASSPNPLSDTQYF. The DNA of the CDR3 is TGTGCCAGCAGCCCAAACCCCTTATCAGATACGCAGTATTTT.

V is TRBV11-2 and J is TRBJ2-7, with D hard to call. The CDR3 loop spans 14 amino acids. Trimming cost V 2 bases and J 6 bases, with 14 bases left between them. Germline CDR1 SGHAT, CDR2 FQNNGV. This CDR3 is CASSLIVGMVEQYV. The CDR3 region has the DNA TGTGCCAGCAGCTTAATAGTGGGTATGGTCGAGCAGTACGTC.

V usage is TRBV12-3 or TRBV12-4 and J usage is TRBJ1-4; D unclear. The CDR3 spans 14 residues. The germline V and J ends were trimmed by 5 bases and 6 bases, with 13 bases remaining between them. Written as DNA, the CDR3 is TGTGCCAGCAGTGGCGGACGGATGGATGAAAAACTGTTTTTT. This sequence encodes CASSGGRMDEKLFF.

This clonotype was detected once. This chain connects TRBV6-6 to TRBJ2-7, with 11 positions matching TRBD2. Unmatched junction bases numbered 15, after V lost 4 bases and J lost 4 bases. CDR3 length: 18 amino acids. The germline CDR1 and CDR2 sequences are MNHNY and SVGAGI (reference sequence). The chain's CDR3 is CASSSPAPTSGRIYEQYF. CDR3 DNA: TGTGCCAGCAGTTCTCCCGCGCCTACTAGCGGGAGAATTTACGAGCAGTACTTC.